The 9 T cell receptor beta chains in this list originate from one sample, sequenced in a study of cytomegalovirus exposure and HLA in healthy donors. Clones were read by immunoSEQ multiplex PCR, and TCRdb kept only the in-frame ones, dropping some. Counted here are 100,000 to 150,000 clones, about 89% occurring once; the ten biggest clones make up roughly 2%. The specimen was PBMCs. These receptors all stem from a young woman in good health and CMV-seronegative.

The chain employs TRBV2 and TRBJ2-7; maybe TRBD2 (6 bases). CDR1 is SNHLY, CDR2 FYNNEI, per germline. V was shortened by 3 bases and J by 6 bases, with 15 bases between the two germline ends. This CDR3 spans 14 amino acids. The CDR3 region has the DNA TGTGCCAGCAGTGAGGGAGGCCTAAGGCGCGAGCAGTACTTC. Protein product: CASSEGGLRREQYF.

The CDR3, as DNA: TGTGCCAGCAGGAGGACAGGGGGGACAGATACGCAGTATTTT. It encodes CASRRTGGTDTQYF. V is TRBV2 and J is TRBJ2-3; 10 positions agree with TRBD1. Germline assignment: CDR1 SNHLY and CDR2 FYNNEI. J lost 3 bases, V lost 6 bases, and 3 bases had no gene match. CDR3 size: 14 residues.

The rearrangement joins TRBV19 to TRBJ2-1; D call uncertain. CDR1 and CDR2 from the germline V gene are LNHDA and SQIVND (reference sequence). V shed 3 bases and J shed 0 bases, with 12 bases lying between them. The CDR3 has 16 amino acids. The CDR3 DNA reads as TGTGCCAGTAGTATGTTACAGAAGAGCTCCTACAATGAGCAGTTCTTC. Translation: CASSMLQKSSYNEQFF.

The V call is TRBV27, the J call TRBJ1-5; 8 bases map to TRBD1. The CDR3 extends over 15 amino acids. From germline, CDR1 is MNHEY and CDR2 SMNVEV (reference sequence). With V trimmed by 5 bases and J by 4 bases, 7 bases remained unmatched. This CDR3 is CASSPGQGWNQPQHF. The CDR3 DNA reads as TGTGCCAGCAGTCCCGGACAGGGTTGGAATCAGCCCCAGCATTTT.

This clone was observed once. The genes are TRBV10-1 and TRBJ1-2, with D possibly TRBD1 on 6 matching bases. The CDR3 runs 13 residues. Trimming took off 6 bases at V and 8 bases at J, with 16 bases between the two ends. CDR1 and CDR2 from the germline V gene are WNHNN and SYGVQD (reference sequence). The CDR3 region is CASSPFQTGGYTF. DNA for the CDR3: TGCGCCAGCAGCCCGTTCCAAACAGGGGGCTACACCTTC.

V usage is TRBV6-5 and J usage is TRBJ2-1; perhaps TRBD1 as D (6 bases). Germline V gene sequence: CDR1 MNHEY, CDR2 SVGAGI. The CDR3 loop spans 15 amino acids. Trimming left V 6 bases short and J 3 bases short, with 15 bases between. The CDR3 sequence is CASRGPGDGYNEQFF. CDR3 in DNA: TGTGCCAGCAGGGGACCAGGGGACGGCTACAATGAGCAGTTCTTC.

The gene calls are TRBV18 and TRBJ1-1, with unresolved D. The CDR3 totals 16 residues. The germline CDR1 and CDR2 sequences are KGHSH and LQKENI. V dropped 0 bases and J dropped 2 bases, with 13 bases sitting between them. The CDR3 protein is CASSPPREGLNTEAFF. The CDR3 DNA reads as TGTGCCAGCTCACCACCGAGGGAAGGACTAAACACTGAAGCTTTCTTT. The full variable domain, with the rest looked up from reference TRBV18 and TRBJ1-1, is NAGVMQNPRHLVRRRGQEARLRCSPMKGHSHVYWYRQLPEEGLKFMVYLQKENIIDESGMPKERFSAEFPKEGPSILRIQQVVRGDSAAYFCASSPPREGLNTEAFFGQGTRLTVV.

This clone was seen once. The chain uses TRBV21-1 and TRBJ2-7; the table gives TRBD2 as D, unverified against the DNA. TRBV21-1 is annotated as a pseudogene. CDR3 length: 16 residues. The CDR3: CASSPQLSGYSYEQYF. CDR3 in DNA: TGTGCCAGCAGCCCCCAGTTGAGCGGCTACTCCTACGAGCAGTACTTC.

The chain couples TRBV7-6 to TRBJ1-3; weak D call: TRBD1 (6 bases). CDR1 and CDR2 (germline): SGHVS, FNYEAQ. The CDR3 covers 16 residues. With 4 bases removed from V and 0 bases from J, the gap between germline ends came to 13 bases. CDR3 loop: CASSWGGGASGNTIYF. The CDR3 DNA reads TGTGCCAGCAGCTGGGGAGGGGGGGCCTCTGGAAACACCATATATTTT.